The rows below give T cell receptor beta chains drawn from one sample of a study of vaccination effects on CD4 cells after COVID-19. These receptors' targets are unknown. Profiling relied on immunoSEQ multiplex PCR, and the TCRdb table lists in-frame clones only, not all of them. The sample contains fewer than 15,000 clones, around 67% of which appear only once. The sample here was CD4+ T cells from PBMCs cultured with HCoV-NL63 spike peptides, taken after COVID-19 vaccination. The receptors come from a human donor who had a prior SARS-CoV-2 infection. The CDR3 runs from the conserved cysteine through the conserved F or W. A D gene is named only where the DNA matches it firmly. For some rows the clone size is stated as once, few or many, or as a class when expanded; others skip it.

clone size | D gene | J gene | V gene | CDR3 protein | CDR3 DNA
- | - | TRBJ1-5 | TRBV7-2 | CASSPTGHPYQPQHF | TGTGCCAGCAGCCCCACAGGCCACCCCTATCAGCCCCAGCATTTT
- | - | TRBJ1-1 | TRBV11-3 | CASSLLTDRTLDTEAFF | TGTGCCAGCAGCCTCCTGACAGACCGTACGTTGGACACTGAAGCTTTCTTT
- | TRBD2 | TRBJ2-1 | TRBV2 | CASKPGTSPYNEQFF | TGTGCCAGCAAACCCGGGACTAGCCCCTACAATGAGCAGTTCTTC
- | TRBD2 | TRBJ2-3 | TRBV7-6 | CASSPRPGAGGLGDTQYF | TGTGCCAGCAGCCCCCGCCCGGGAGCGGGGGGGCTTGGAGATACGCAGTATTTT
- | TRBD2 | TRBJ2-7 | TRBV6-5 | CASSYAFAGGFYEQYF | TGTGCCAGCAGTTACGCTTTCGCGGGAGGATTCTACGAGCAGTACTTC
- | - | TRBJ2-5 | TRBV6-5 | CASSQQVKETQYF | TGTGCCAGCAGTCAGCAAGTCAAAGAGACCCAGTACTTC
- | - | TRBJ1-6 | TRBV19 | CASSIPTDNSPLHF | TGTGCCAGTAGTATACCCACGGATAATTCACCCCTCCACTTT
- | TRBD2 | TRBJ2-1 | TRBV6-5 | CASSYSSGGGNEQFF | TGTGCCAGCAGTTACTCTTCGGGGGGAGGAAATGAGCAGTTCTTC
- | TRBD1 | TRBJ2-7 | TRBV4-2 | CASSQDDRGDYEQYF | TGTGCCAGCAGCCAAGATGACAGGGGTGATTACGAGCAGTACTTC
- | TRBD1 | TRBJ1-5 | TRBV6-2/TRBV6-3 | CASSEGGQPQHF | TGTGCCAGCAGCGAAGGGGGCCAGCCCCAGCATTTT
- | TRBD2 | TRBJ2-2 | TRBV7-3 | CASSPKSGKTAGELFF | TGTGCCAGCAGCCCCAAGAGCGGGAAGACTGCCGGGGAGCTGTTTTTT
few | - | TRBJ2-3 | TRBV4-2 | CASSQDSDLEPYSSTDTQYF | TGTGCCAGCAGCCAAGATTCAGACCTAGAGCCCTATTCTAGCACAGATACGCAGTATTTT
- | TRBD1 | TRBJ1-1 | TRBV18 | CASSPYTGVNTEAFF | TGTGCCAGCTCACCCTACACAGGGGTGAACACTGAAGCTTTCTTT
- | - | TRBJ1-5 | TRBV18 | CASSPPGWTAYQPQHF | TGTGCCAGCTCACCTCCGGGTTGGACAGCGTATCAGCCCCAGCATTTT
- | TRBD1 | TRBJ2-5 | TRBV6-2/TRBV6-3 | CASSAPGTGKETQYF | TGTGCCAGCAGTGCTCCCGGGACAGGGAAGGAGACCCAGTACTTC
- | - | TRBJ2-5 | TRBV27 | CASWEGGRETQYF | TGTGCCAGCTGGGAGGGGGGTAGAGAGACCCAGTACTTC
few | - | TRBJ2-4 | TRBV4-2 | CASSQAAKNIQYF | TGTGCCAGCAGCCAGGCCGCCAAAAACATTCAGTACTTC
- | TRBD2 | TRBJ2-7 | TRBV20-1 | CSASSGTSGGGSYEQYF | TGCAGTGCTAGTTCAGGGACTAGCGGGGGTGGGTCCTACGAGCAGTACTTC
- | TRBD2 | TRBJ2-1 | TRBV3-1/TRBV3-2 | CASSQARLAGRNEQFF | TGTGCCAGCAGCCAAGCGCGGCTAGCGGGTAGGAATGAGCAGTTCTTC
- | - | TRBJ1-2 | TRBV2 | CANSGILDYGYTF | TGTGCCAACAGTGGAATCCTAGATTATGGCTACACCTTC
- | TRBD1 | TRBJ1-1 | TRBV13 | CASSFSTGQGAATEAFF | TGTGCCAGCAGCTTCTCAACGGGACAGGGGGCGGCCACTGAAGCTTTCTTT
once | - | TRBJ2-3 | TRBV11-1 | CASSWDPHLTDTQYF | TGTGCCAGCAGCTGGGACCCCCACCTCACAGATACGCAGTATTTT
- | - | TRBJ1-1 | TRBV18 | CASSPLVGNTEAFF | TGTGCCAGCTCACCTCTAGTGGGGAACACTGAAGCTTTCTTT
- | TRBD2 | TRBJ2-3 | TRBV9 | CASSGTSGVWDTQYF | TGTGCCAGCAGCGGGACTAGCGGGGTTTGGGATACGCAGTATTTT